What follows are 12 T cell receptor beta chains derived from one specimen sequenced in a study of shared clonotypes between healthy human individuals. Only in-frame clones appear in the TCRdb table, and some are missing; sequencing was by immunoSEQ multiplex PCR. The table lists roughly 700,000 clones, about nine tenths of them singletons. Sequenced input: memory CD8+ T cells from PBMCs. As to subset: CD45RO+ cells pooled with CCR7-negative TemRA cells. The receptors derive from a man between 18 and 35 years old in good health. Some clones in this sample may be carry-over from other donors' samples.

V usage is TRBV9 and J usage is TRBJ2-1; TRBD1 matches at 11 bases. Unmatched junction bases numbered 1, after V lost 2 bases and J lost 9 bases. The CDR3 runs to 13 residues. CDR1 and CDR2 (germline): SGDLS, YYNGEE. In DNA, the CDR3 is TGTGCCAGCAGCGTGGGGACAGGGGGTGAGCAGTTCTTC. It translates to CASSVGTGGEQFF. The full variable domain, its missing parts supplied by reference TRBV9 and TRBJ2-1, is DSGVTQTPKHLITATGQRVTLRCSPRSGDLSVYWYQQSLDQGLQFLIQYYNGEERAKGNILERFSAQQFPDLHSELNLSSLELGDSALYFCASSVGTGGEQFFGPGTRLTVL.

Here the CDR3 reads CASSIPLPSYNEQFF. CDR3 coding DNA: TGTGCCAGTAGTATCCCCTTACCCTCCTACAATGAGCAGTTCTTC. The rearrangement joins TRBV19 to TRBJ2-1; D is unclear. Germline V gene data show CDR1 as LNHDA and CDR2 as SQIVND (reference sequence). The germline V and J ends were trimmed by 3 bases and 0 bases, with 9 bases remaining between them. The CDR3 extends over 15 amino acids.

V and J are TRBV27 and TRBJ2-3, with D possibly TRBD2 on 6 matching bases. Germline-derived CDR1 and CDR2 are MNHEY and SMNVEV (reference sequence). The CDR3 has 15 residues. V lost 1 base and J lost 7, with 15 bases in between. The CDR3 here is CASSLWGGNSHTQYF. Written as DNA, the CDR3 is TGTGCCAGCAGTTTATGGGGCGGGAACAGTCATACGCAGTATTTT.

The rearrangement uses TRBV14 and TRBJ2-7; TRBD2 aligns across 9 bases. With 9 bases clipped from V and 6 bases from J, the junction kept 9 bases outside the gene matches. Germline loops: CDR1 SGHDN, CDR2 FVKESK. CDR3 length equals 13 residues. This chain's CDR3 is CASSRREGREQYF. CDR3 DNA: TGTGCCAGTAGTAGGCGGGAGGGCCGCGAGCAGTACTTC.

The gene calls are TRBV9 and TRBJ1-4, with TRBD1 as a possible D gene (5 bases). Germline assignment: CDR1 SGDLS and CDR2 YYNGEE. The CDR3 runs to 19 residues. Trimming took 3 bases from V and 0 from J, leaving 21 bases between them. CDR3 coding DNA: TGTGCCAGCAGCGGCGTTACAGGCCGGGGGAGTGCAACTAATGAAAAACTGTTTTTT. Translating gives CASSGVTGRGSATNEKLFF.

This chain connects TRBV15 to TRBJ2-3; TRBD2 might be the D (5 bases). The CDR3 covers 13 residues. V was shortened by 9 bases and J by 5 bases, with 15 bases between the two germline ends. Looked up from germline, CDR1 is LNHNV and CDR2 is YYDKDF (reference sequence). In DNA, the CDR3 is TGTGCCACGTTGGGAGCGGTGCAAGATACGCAGTATTTT. This sequence encodes CATLGAVQDTQYF.

V and J are TRBV10-3 and TRBJ2-1, with a possible D match to TRBD2 (5 bases). This CDR3 has 16 amino acids. With 4 bases removed from V and 0 bases from J, the gap between germline ends came to 13 bases. Germline-derived CDR1 and CDR2 are ENHRY and SYGVKD. The CDR3 sequence is CAISARGSPSYNEQFF. CDR3 nucleotide sequence: TGTGCCATCAGTGCCCGAGGGTCCCCCTCCTACAATGAGCAGTTCTTC.

This chain connects TRBV9 to TRBJ2-7, with D possibly matching TRBD1 (5 bases). The V end lost 6 bases, the J end lost 4 bases, and 23 bases lay between the germline ends. The CDR3 totals 16 residues. In germline, CDR1 is SGDLS, CDR2 YYNGEE. CDR3 sequence reads: CASTSGAAGHLYEQYF. The CDR3 bases are TGTGCCAGCACCTCTGGGGCCGCCGGGCACCTATACGAGCAGTACTTC.

The chain couples TRBV18 to TRBJ2-7; the match to TRBD1 covers 7 bases. With 11 bases clipped from V and 2 bases from J, the junction kept 9 bases outside the gene matches. CDR1 and CDR2 from the germline V gene are KGHSH and LQKENI. The CDR3 is 13 residues long. The DNA for the CDR3 is TGTGCCGTCATCCCCAGGGGGACCTACGAGCAGTACTTC. Translating gives CAVIPRGTYEQYF.

V gene TRBV11-2 combines with J gene TRBJ2-7; no clear D. The CDR3 sequence is 12 residues long. CDR1 is SGHAT and CDR2 is FQNNGV in the germline V gene. V dropped 2 bases and J dropped 3 bases, with 5 bases sitting between them. The CDR3 loop is CASSLTHYEQYF. CDR3 DNA: TGTGCCAGCAGCTTAACCCACTACGAGCAGTACTTC.

V gene TRBV5-6 combines with J gene TRBJ2-5; 12 bases fit TRBD2. Germline values: CDR1 SGHDT, CDR2 YYEEEE. V shed 1 base, J shed 5 bases, and the junction held 3 bases outside the gene matches. CDR3 length: 15 residues. The CDR3 nucleotides read TGTGCCAGCAGCTTGCTAGCGGGAGGGAGGGAGACCCAGTACTTC. It encodes CASSLLAGGRETQYF.

The V and J genes are TRBV28 and TRBJ2-1; D perhaps matches TRBD2 (6 bases). The CDR3 sequence is 17 residues long. Deletions cut 8 bases from V and 5 bases from J, with 25 bases between. Looked up from germline, CDR1 is MDHEN and CDR2 is SYDVKM. As DNA, the CDR3 is TGTGCCAGCGGGTCTTTCTTTTCGGCGGGGACGAACAATGAGCAGTTCTTC. Translating gives CASGSFFSAGTNNEQFF. The complete variable domain, with remaining parts taken from reference TRBV28 and TRBJ2-1, reads DVKVTQSSRYLVKRTGEKVFLECVQDMDHENMFWYRQDPGLGLRLIYFSYDVKMKEKGDIPEGYSVSREKKERFSLILESASTNQTSMYLCASGSFFSAGTNNEQFFGPGTRLTVL.